Shown below are 19 T cell receptor beta chains from a single sample sequenced in a study of T cells in women clearing cervical HPV infection. Generated by immunoSEQ multiplex PCR, the TCRdb table keeps only in-frame clones and is missing some. The table gives 25,000 to 35,000 clones; the top ten clones make up 5.5% to 8.5% of it. What was sequenced was blood buffy coat. The receptor set was obtained from a woman between 18 and 69 years old with a cervical HPV16 infection that either progressed to CIN3+ or cleared (not recorded which).

With regard to this clone: With the read ending 3 residues before the CDR3 end, the germline J gene is used to fill in that end. J is TRBJ2-1 and V is TRBV5-1; 8 bases line up with TRBD1. J was trimmed by 8 bases and V by 0 bases; bases with no gene match: 10. CDR3 length equals 16 residues. Germline V gene lookup returns CDR1 SGHRS and CDR2 YFSETQ. Incomplete CDR3 DNA: TGCGCCAGCAGCTTGGGCGTCAGATCAGGGGGCGATGAG. Amino acid sequence: CASSLGVRSGGDE. The CDR3 reads in full as CASSLGVRSGGDEQFF.

Regarding this clone: From the germline J gene comes the end of the CDR3, since the read stops 3 residues before it. The chain has TRBV20-1 and TRBJ2-2; 9 bases fit TRBD2. This CDR3 contains 16 residues. V dropped 0 bases and J dropped 5; count of bases not matched to a gene: 7. Per germline, CDR1 DFQATT and CDR2 SNEGSKA (reference sequence). The CDR3 bases that were read are TGCAGTGCTAGAGATATTTCTAGCGGGGAAACCGGGGAG. Its protein is CSARDISSGETGE. The entire CDR3 reads CSARDISSGETGELFF.

Remarks on this clone: The read ends 3 residues shy of where the CDR3 ends; the end is completed using the germline J gene. The chain combines TRBV6-4 with TRBJ1-6; D unclear. Trimming left V 2 bases short and J 5 bases short, with 4 bases between. The CDR3 sequence is 13 residues long. Germline V gene data show CDR1 as MRHNA and CDR2 as SNTAGT. The part of the CDR3 DNA that was read is TGTGCCAGCAGTGACAGGGATAATTCACCC. Its translation: CASSDRDNSP. In full, the CDR3 is CASSDRDNSPLHF.

On this clone: The CDR3 is cut off 3 residues early in the read; its end comes from the germline J gene. The chain employs TRBV10-1 and TRBJ1-1, with a tentative D call TRBD1 (5 bases). The V end lost 7 bases, the J end lost 0 bases, and 27 bases lay between the germline ends. CDR1 WNHNN and CDR2 SYGVQD come from the germline V gene (reference sequence). This CDR3 is 19 amino acids long. Incomplete CDR3 DNA: TGCGCCAGCACACGAAACAGGCGTCCGGAATATTACATGAACACTGAA. It yields the protein CASTRNRRPEYYMNTE. In full, the CDR3 is CASTRNRRPEYYMNTEAFF.

On this clone: The read halts 3 residues ahead of the CDR3 end, with the missing end drawn from the germline J gene. The chain has TRBV20-1 and TRBJ2-3; 8 bases agree with TRBD2. CDR3 size: 20 residues. V lost 1 base and J lost 0; bases outside the gene matches: 18. CDR1 and CDR2 (germline): DFQATT, SNEGSKA (reference sequence). CDR3 protein: CSARGRGGAGGSASTDTQYF. The covered CDR3 bases are TGCAGTGCTAGAGGGAGGGGGGGGGCGGGGGGTTCCGCTAGCACAGATACG.

Details on this clone: The observed sequence ends 3 residues before the CDR3 terminus, with the missing tail filled in from the germline J gene. The chain employs TRBV20-1 and TRBJ2-5; 10 positions agree with TRBD1. The germline V gene has CDR1 DFQATT and CDR2 SNEGSKA (reference sequence). The CDR3 totals 13 residues. The junction had 6 bases not matched to a gene; V was cut back by 7 bases and J by 4 bases. This CDR3 is CSVSGTGVETQYF. The sequenced part of the CDR3 DNA is TGCAGTGTTTCCGGGACAGGGGTAGAGACC.

Worth noting for this clone: The CDR3 is cut off 3 residues early in the read; its end comes from the germline J gene. The V gene is TRBV4-1, the J gene TRBJ2-2, with TRBD2 identical over 9 bases. Germline loops: CDR1 MGHRA, CDR2 YSYEKL. V dropped 7 bases and J dropped 0; count of bases not matched to a gene: 9. The CDR3 sequence is 17 residues long. The CDR3 region is CASTALSGGANTGELFF. The CDR3 bases that were read are TGCGCCAGCACGGCGCTTAGCGGGGGCGCGAACACCGGGGAG.

Comments on this clone: The read stops 3 residues short of the end of the CDR3; the missing end is completed from the germline J gene. Other DNA sequences of this sample code for an identical CDR3. The J gene is TRBJ2-5, the V gene TRBV2, with a tentative D call TRBD2 (5 bases). Trimming took off 3 bases at V and 4 bases at J, with 12 bases between the two ends. Per germline, CDR1 SNHLY and CDR2 FYNNEI. This CDR3 is 14 amino acids long. The DNA read from the CDR3 is TGTGCCAGCAGTGAGAGGGCCCGAGGAGAGACC. It translates to CASSERARGET. The entire CDR3 protein is CASSERARGETQYF. The full variable domain, in which reference TRBV2 and TRBJ2-5 provide the parts outside the CDR3, is EPEVTQTPSHQVTQMGQEVILRCVPISNHLYFYWYRQILGQKVEFLVSFYNNEISEKSEIFDDQFSVERPDGSNFTLKIRSTKLEDSAMYFCASSERARGETQYFGPGTRLLVL.

As concerns this clone: The DNA ends 3 residues before the CDR3 does, and the rest of the CDR3 is filled in from the germline J gene. The chain joins TRBV12-3 or TRBV12-4 to TRBJ2-5, with TRBD2 identical over 12 bases. The V segment lost 5 bases and the J segment 5 bases; nucleotides outside the gene matches: 6. This CDR3 has 15 residues. CDR3 residues: CASSPRLAGVETQYF. The sequenced CDR3 bases are TGTGCCAGCAGTCCCCGACTAGCGGGGGTGGAGACC.

With regard to this clone: The sequenced fragment ends 3 residues before the CDR3 boundary, so the rest is inferred from the germline J gene. The rearrangement joins TRBV7-9 to TRBJ1-1, with TRBD1 matching 7 bases. The germline gives CDR1 SEHNR, CDR2 FQNEAQ (reference sequence). This CDR3 is built from 14 residues. CDR3 DNA, as far as it was read: TGTGCCAGCTGGGGGACAGAAGGCACAGATACG. Translated: CASWGTEGTDT. The whole CDR3 sequence is CASWGTEGTDTAFF.

Comment on this clone: The CDR3 extends 3 residues past the end of the read, so its final part is completed from the germline J gene. V gene TRBV2 combines with J gene TRBJ1-6; perhaps TRBD1 as D (5 bases). Germline lookup yields CDR1 SNHLY and CDR2 FYNNEI. Trimming removed 6 bases from V and 0 bases from J, with 15 bases in between. The CDR3 has 17 amino acids. CDR3 amino acids: CASSDGGTSSYNSPLHF. Partial CDR3 DNA: TGTGCCAGCAGCGACGGGGGTACGAGCTCCTATAATTCACCC. Variable domain in full (rest from reference TRBV2 and TRBJ1-6): EPEVTQTPSHQVTQMGQEVILRCVPISNHLYFYWYRQILGQKVEFLVSFYNNEISEKSEIFDDQFSVERPDGSNFTLKIRSTKLEDSAMYFCASSDGGTSSYNSPLHFGNGTRLTVT.

Worth noting for this clone: The read ends 3 residues before the CDR3 terminus; that terminus is restored from the germline J gene. The V gene is TRBV5-6, the J gene TRBJ2-2; TRBD1 matches at 8 bases. The CDR3 consists of 15 residues. Per germline, CDR1 SGHDT and CDR2 YYEEEE. Trimming cost V 0 bases and J 4 bases; bases outside gene matches: 2. The CDR3 bases that were read are TGTGCCAGCAGCTTGGGTACAGGGGGCACCGGGGAG. It encodes CASSLGTGGTGE. The full CDR3 protein is CASSLGTGGTGELFF.

As for this clone: The DNA ends 3 residues before the CDR3 does, and the rest of the CDR3 is filled in from the germline J gene. V is TRBV20-1 and J is TRBJ1-6, with D perhaps TRBD1 (5 bases). There are 22 residues in the CDR3. Germline values: CDR1 DFQATT, CDR2 SNEGSKA (reference sequence). This CDR3 reads CRAWGLGRVSRGGSHFNSPLHF. The part of the CDR3 DNA that was read is TGCAGAGCTTGGGGACTCGGCCGTGTATCTCGGGGAGGGAGCCACTTTAATTCACCC.

As for this clone: The CDR3 extends 3 residues past the end of the read, so its final part is completed from the germline J gene. V is TRBV9 and J is TRBJ1-1; 8 nucleotides line up with TRBD1. Trimming took 4 bases from V and 5 from J; bases not matched to a gene: 4. CDR3 size: 13 residues. Germline loops: CDR1 SGDLS, CDR2 YYNGEE. The CDR3 spells CASSYDRGTEAFF. CDR3 DNA (partial): TGTGCCAGCAGCTACGACAGGGGTACTGAA. The full variable domain, its missing parts supplied by reference TRBV9 and TRBJ1-1, is DSGVTQTPKHLITATGQRVTLRCSPRSGDLSVYWYQQSLDQGLQFLIQYYNGEERAKGNILERFSAQQFPDLHSELNLSSLELGDSALYFCASSYDRGTEAFFGQGTRLTVV.

To note about this clone: The missing CDR3 end, 3 residues past where the read stops, is filled in from the germline J gene. The chain joins TRBV5-5 to TRBJ1-1; no definite D call. This CDR3 has 12 amino acids. V was shortened by 3 bases and J by 7 bases, with 10 bases between the two germline ends. Germline V lookup: CDR1 SGHKS, CDR2 YYEKEE (reference sequence). CDR3 DNA (partial): TGTGCCAGCAGCTATGTTGACAATGAA. It is translated as CASSYVDNE. The complete CDR3 sequence is CASSYVDNEAFF. The variable domain in full, completed from reference TRBV5-5 and TRBJ1-1, reads DAGVTQSPTHLIKTRGQQVTLRCSPISGHKSVSWYQQVLGQGPQFIFQYYEKEERGRGNFPDRFSARQFPNYSSELNVNALLLGDSALYLCASSYVDNEAFFGQGTRLTVV.

On this clone: The read comes to an end 3 residues before the CDR3 does, leaving the germline J gene to fill in the end. The chain has TRBV5-5 and TRBJ2-3; D is unresolved. The germline V gene encodes CDR1 SGHKS and CDR2 YYEKEE (reference sequence). V lost 5 bases to trimming and J lost 6 bases, with 16 bases between them. The length of the CDR3 is 14 residues. The part of the CDR3 DNA that was read is TGTGCCAGCAGTCGATCACGCACTTTGGATACG. The encoded protein is CASSRSRTLDT. In full, the CDR3 is CASSRSRTLDTQYF.

Notes on this clone: The CDR3 extends 3 residues past the end of the read, so its final part is completed from the germline J gene. This chain uses TRBV18 with TRBJ1-6; TRBD1 matches at 8 bases. With 6 bases clipped from V and 4 bases from J, the junction kept 2 bases outside the gene matches. In germline, CDR1 is KGHSH, CDR2 LQKENI. The CDR3 runs to 14 residues. CDR3 bases read: TGTGCCAGCTCCGGGACAGGATATAATTCACCC. It yields the protein CASSGTGYNSP. The CDR3, in full, reads CASSGTGYNSPLHF.

On this clone: Read sequence stops 3 residues before the CDR3 end, and the germline J gene provides the missing end. The rearrangement joins TRBV7-9 to TRBJ2-7, with D possibly being TRBD1 (6 bases). The CDR3 consists of 14 residues. Germline lookup yields CDR1 SEHNR and CDR2 FQNEAQ (reference sequence). V was cut by 8 bases and J by 0 bases, with 14 bases left in between. The CDR3 reads CASGQGKFSYEQYF. The CDR3 DNA, read in part, is TGTGCCAGCGGGCAGGGGAAGTTCTCCTACGAG.

Concerning this clone: The observed sequence ends 3 residues before the CDR3 terminus, with the missing tail filled in from the germline J gene. The chain links TRBV10-2 to TRBJ2-7; D is possibly TRBD1 (5 bases). The germline V gene has CDR1 WSHSY and CDR2 SAAADI. V lost 6 bases and J lost 0, with 24 bases in between. This CDR3 is built from 18 residues. The CDR3 sequence is CASSLDRIGPRVSYEQYF. The part of the CDR3 DNA that was read is TGCGCCAGCAGCCTCGACAGAATCGGGCCCCGCGTCTCCTACGAG.